Each of the 19 T cell receptor beta chains below was sequenced from the same sample in a study of T cells in Graves' hyperthyroidism and ophthalmopathy. Researchers amplified the TCR beta CDR3 regions from RNA transcripts. During a first-round RT-PCR of the TCR CDR3, the HTBI primer set was used. TCRdb re-called the multiplex PCR reads with MiXCR, one entry per CDR3 protein. The profile covers over 650,000 distinct CDR3 sequences, with about a sixth appearing a single time and around 8% taken by the ten largest. Sequencing was performed on blood. Source of these receptors: a man between 18 and 29 years old with Graves' hyperthyroidism.

This clonotype came up many times. The chain links TRBV28 to TRBJ2-6, with 8 bases lining up with TRBD1. The CDR3 extends over 17 amino acids. Germline assignment: CDR1 MDHEN and CDR2 SYDVKM. With V trimmed by 6 bases and J by 0 bases, 7 bases remained unmatched. CDR3 protein: CASRPGTGHSGANVLTF. The CDR3 DNA reads as TGTGCCAGCAGACCCGGGACAGGCCACTCTGGGGCCAACGTCCTGACTTTC.

The V and J genes are TRBV19 and TRBJ1-2, with TRBD1 as a possible D gene (5 bases). The CDR3 totals 14 residues. V lost 8 bases and J lost 2, with 15 bases in between. Germline V gives CDR1 LNHDA, CDR2 SQIVND (reference sequence). Here the CDR3 reads CASRRGQVNYGYTF. CDR3 nucleotides: TGTGCCAGTCGACGGGGCCAAGTCAACTATGGCTACACCTTC. The entire variable domain, with the rest obtained from reference TRBV19 and TRBJ1-2, is as follows: DGGITQSPKYLFRKEGQNVTLSCEQNLNHDAMYWYRQDPGQGLRLIYYSQIVNDFQKGDIAEGYSVSREKKESFPLTVTSAQKNPTAFYLCASRRGQVNYGYTFGSGTRLTVV.

This chain uses TRBV28 with TRBJ1-1; D is unclear. This CDR3 comprises 16 residues. Germline V gene data show CDR1 as MDHEN and CDR2 as SYDVKM. The V and J ends lost 3 bases and 1 base respectively, with 15 bases between them. The CDR3 is CASSFSQDFSNTEAFF. CDR3 in DNA: TGTGCCAGCAGTTTTTCCCAGGACTTTTCGAACACTGAAGCTTTCTTT. Supplemented by reference TRBV28 and TRBJ1-1, the full variable domain reads DVKVTQSSRYLVKRTGEKVFLECVQDMDHENMFWYRQDPGLGLRLIYFSYDVKMKEKGDIPEGYSVSREKKERFSLILESASTNQTSMYLCASSFSQDFSNTEAFFGQGTRLTVV.

This clonotype turned up a few times. The chain couples TRBV6-5 to TRBJ2-7; D gene uncertain. This CDR3 is 14 amino acids long. V was shortened by 2 bases and J by 0 bases, with 8 bases between the two germline ends. Germline V CDR1 and CDR2: MNHEY, SVGAGI. The CDR3 region is CASSYERSSYEQYF. CDR3 bases: TGTGCCAGCAGTTACGAGAGGTCCTCCTACGAGCAGTACTTC.

This clonotype has ten or more counts. V gene TRBV5-1 combines with J gene TRBJ2-1; TRBD1 or TRBD2 may be the D gene (5 bases each). V was trimmed by 0 bases and J by 4 bases, leaving 11 bases between them. The CDR3 contains 15 residues. The germline gives CDR1 SGHRS, CDR2 YFSETQ. This CDR3 reads CASSLAGDGYNEQFF. The CDR3, as DNA: TGCGCCAGCAGCTTGGCCGGGGACGGGTACAATGAGCAGTTCTTC. Full variable domain (missing parts from reference TRBV5-1 and TRBJ2-1): KAGVTQTPRYLIKTRGQQVTLSCSPISGHRSVSWYQQTPGQGLQFLFEYFSETQRNKGNFPGRFSGRQFSNSRSEMNVSTLELGDSALYLCASSLAGDGYNEQFFGPGTRLTVL.

This chain joins TRBV28 and TRBJ2-2, with D unresolved. Germline loops: CDR1 MDHEN, CDR2 SYDVKM. This CDR3 region has 12 residues. V dropped 5 bases and J dropped 6 bases, with 7 bases sitting between them. CDR3 DNA: TGTGCCAGCAGTCCCTGGTCCGGGGAGCTGTTTTTT. Protein: CASSPWSGELFF.

In this sample, this clonotype turned up many times. The rearrangement uses TRBV11-3 and TRBJ2-7, with TRBD1 matching 9 bases. The CDR3 consists of 15 residues. Germline V gene lookup returns CDR1 SGHNT and CDR2 YENEEA. V trimming: 5 bases; J trimming: 3 bases; junction bases outside the gene matches: 8. The chain's CDR3 is CASSPGQGFIYEQYF. In nucleotides, the CDR3 is TGTGCCAGCAGCCCCGGACAGGGGTTTATCTACGAGCAGTACTTC.

This clonotype was recorded a few times. The chain recombines TRBV6-6 with TRBJ1-4, with D unclear. The CDR3 has 15 residues. Germline V lookup: CDR1 MNHNY, CDR2 SVGAGI (reference sequence). With 0 bases removed from V and 4 bases from J, the gap between germline ends came to 9 bases. CDR3 in amino acids: CASSYSGDINEKLFF. As DNA, the CDR3 is TGTGCCAGCAGTTACTCGGGAGATATTAATGAAAAACTGTTTTTT.

This chain connects TRBV9 to TRBJ2-1, with 9 bases matching TRBD1. Germline V gene data show CDR1 as SGDLS and CDR2 as YYNGEE. After removal of 0 bases from V and 2 bases from J, the junction contained 0 bases not matched to a gene. CDR3 length equals 15 residues. CDR3 loop: CASSVGTGAYNEQFF. CDR3 DNA sequence: TGTGCCAGCAGCGTAGGGACAGGGGCCTACAATGAGCAGTTCTTC.

The sample holds a few counts of this clonotype. The V and J genes are TRBV9 and TRBJ2-5; D perhaps matches TRBD2 (7 bases). The CDR3 length is 15 residues. Trimming stripped 4 bases from V and 5 bases from J, with 18 bases between. Germline V gives CDR1 SGDLS, CDR2 YYNGEE. In nucleotides, the CDR3 is TGTGCCAGCAGCCCAGGGGCGGGAGAATTGGAGACCCAGTACTTC. It encodes CASSPGAGELETQYF.

As to this clonotype: Since a much larger clone is just one base distant, this may be a read error. The genes are TRBV6-1 and TRBJ2-4, with a possible D match to TRBD2 (6 bases). This CDR3 is 14 amino acids long. The V gene's germline CDR1 is MNHNS and CDR2 SASEGT. Trimming took 5 bases from V and 9 from J, leaving 17 bases between them. CDR3: CASSRLILGGIQYF. The CDR3 bases are TGTGCCAGCAGTCGCCTTATCCTGGGAGGCATTCAGTACTTC.

This clonotype was found many times. The V and J genes are TRBV20-1 and TRBJ1-1; D is perhaps TRBD1 (6 bases). The CDR3 runs 13 residues. From germline, CDR1 is DFQATT and CDR2 SNEGSKA (reference sequence). V shed 4 bases and J shed 1 base, with 10 bases lying between them. CDR3 coding DNA: TGCAGTGCTACCGACAGGACGAACACTGAAGCTTTCTTT. Its translation is CSATDRTNTEAFF.

V is TRBV20-1 and J is TRBJ1-2; TRBD1 matches at 10 bases. Germline V gives CDR1 DFQATT, CDR2 SNEGSKA (reference sequence). The V segment lost 5 bases and the J segment 8 bases; nucleotides outside the gene matches: 8. CDR3 length: 13 amino acids. The CDR3 is CSAAQGQGYGYTF. The CDR3 coding sequence is TGCAGTGCTGCTCAGGGACAGGGGTACGGCTACACCTTC.

This clonotype was found many times. V usage is TRBV7-2 and J usage is TRBJ2-1; D gene uncertain. CDR3 length: 15 amino acids. V dropped 6 bases and J dropped 4 bases, with 16 bases sitting between them. From germline, CDR1 is SGHTA and CDR2 FQGNSA. CDR3 sequence (DNA): TGTGCCAGCAGTTCTGTGACTCACCAATACAATGAGCAGTTCTTC. Its protein is CASSSVTHQYNEQFF.

This clonotype was observed many times. The chain carries TRBV3-1 and TRBJ2-7; tentatively, D is TRBD1 (6 bases). Trimming removed 0 bases at V and 4 bases at J, with 13 bases between. This CDR3 is 15 amino acids long. The germline CDR1 and CDR2 sequences are LGHDT and YNNKEL (reference sequence). CDR3 sequence: CASSQDPRGGYEQYF. The CDR3, as DNA: TGTGCCAGCAGCCAAGATCCCAGGGGCGGGTACGAGCAGTACTTC.

This clonotype was seen a handful of times. This rearrangement joins TRBV29-1 to TRBJ2-7; D may be TRBD2 (5 bases). The V end was cut by 6 bases, the J end by 1 base, with 10 bases between. This CDR3 region has 12 residues. CDR1 is SQVTM, CDR2 ANQGSEA, per germline. The CDR3 spells CSVGLKSYEQYF. The DNA for the CDR3 is TGCAGCGTCGGACTGAAATCCTACGAGCAGTACTTC.

This clonotype has more than one count but fewer than ten. One junction end does not reproduce the germline sequence, and a read error may be involved. V and J are TRBV7-7 and TRBJ2-2; D gene unclear. This CDR3 spans 14 amino acids. Germline lookup yields CDR1 SSHAT and CDR2 FNYEAQ (reference sequence). CDR3: CASSYRQNTGELFF. CDR3 DNA: TGTGCTAGCAGCTACCGTCAGAACACCGGGGAGCTGTTTTTT. The complete variable domain, with remaining parts taken from reference TRBV7-7 and TRBJ2-2, reads GAGVSQSPRYKVTKRGQDVTLRCDPISSHATLYWYQQALGQGPEFLTYFNYEAQPDKSGLPSDRFSAERPEGSISTLTIQRTEQRDSAMYRCASSYRQNTGELFFGEGSRLTVL.

V and J are TRBV29-1 and TRBJ2-3; no firm D call. The CDR3 contains 13 residues. Trimming removed 4 bases from V and 2 bases from J, with 10 bases in between. In germline, CDR1 is SQVTM, CDR2 ANQGSEA. The CDR3 here is CSVGLPNTDTQYF. In DNA form, the CDR3 reads TGCAGCGTTGGGCTCCCTAACACAGATACGCAGTATTTT.

Only a few counts were recorded for this clonotype. The gene calls are TRBV15 and TRBJ2-3; no clear D gene. CDR1 is LNHNV, CDR2 YYDKDF, per germline (reference sequence). The V gene lost 1 base and the J gene lost 1 base, with 12 bases spanning the gap. The length of the CDR3 is 16 residues. For the CDR3, the DNA is TGTGCCACCAGCAGAGTAGCTCCAGACGGCACAGATACGCAGTATTTT. Translating it yields CATSRVAPDGTDTQYF.